One sample yielded the 30 T cell receptor beta chains listed below, sequenced in a study of blood T cell repertoires in COVID-19 (dated by TCRdb to 2019 to 2021). Libraries were prepared through the immunoSEQ multiplex PCR assay. TCRdb holds this immuneACCESS table with in-frame rearrangements only. Some clones are missing; in checked studies, unresolved V genes explain under half, and the rest has no known cause. The sample records 250,000 to 300,000 clones, 86% of which are singletons. The leading ten clones occupy under 15% of the sample. The sample was peripheral blood. These receptors were taken from a woman aged 65 to 85 with COVID-19, enrolled during active disease.

This chain joins TRBV11-3 and TRBJ2-3; no definite D call. Germline CDR1 reads SGHNT; CDR2 reads YENEEA. V gave up 4 bases and J gave up 4 bases, with 6 bases separating them. CDR3 length equals 12 residues. DNA of the CDR3: TGTGCCAGCAGCTCCTCCGCAGATACGCAGTATTTT. It codes for CASSSSADTQYF.

The V and J genes are TRBV7-3 and TRBJ2-2; 7 bases are shared with TRBD1. This CDR3 has 16 amino acids. CDR1 and CDR2 (germline): SGHTA, FQGTGA. V shed 2 bases and J 6 bases; nucleotides not matched to a gene: 9. This chain's CDR3 is CASSLAETGIAGELFF. The DNA of the CDR3 is TGTGCCAGCAGCTTAGCCGAGACAGGGATCGCCGGGGAGCTGTTTTTT.

To note about this clone: This same CDR3 is encoded by further DNA sequences in the sample. The chain carries TRBV30 and TRBJ2-7; 7 bases agree with TRBD1. V shed 2 bases and J 0 bases; nucleotides not matched to a gene: 4. This CDR3 region has 14 residues. Germline V lookup: CDR1 GTSNPN, CDR2 SVGIG (reference sequence). CDR3 coding DNA: TGTGCCTGGAGTTTGGCAGGGGGCTCCTACGAGCAGTACTTC. Amino acid sequence: CAWSLAGGSYEQYF.

The V call is TRBV19, the J call TRBJ2-7; tentatively, D is TRBD1 (6 bases). This CDR3 is 13 amino acids long. The V end lost 3 bases, the J end lost 1 base, and 7 bases lay between the germline ends. Germline V lookup: CDR1 LNHDA, CDR2 SQIVND (reference sequence). The CDR3 protein is CASSMDSSYEQYF. The CDR3 nucleotides read TGTGCCAGTAGTATGGACAGTTCCTACGAGCAGTACTTC.

This rearrangement joins TRBV24-1 to TRBJ1-2; the match to TRBD1 covers 8 bases. Losses at the gene ends were 4 bases for V and 7 bases for J; bases not matched to a gene: 4. Germline V gene data show CDR1 as KGHDR and CDR2 as SFDVKD. This CDR3 is built from 13 residues. CDR3 amino acids: CATSETGVGGYTF. CDR3 in DNA: TGTGCCACCAGTGAGACAGGGGTAGGTGGCTACACCTTC.

The CDR3 protein is CSVSSGSQYF. CDR3 DNA: TGCAGCGTATCAAGCGGGTCCCAGTACTTC. This chain links TRBV29-1 with TRBJ2-5; D possibly corresponds to TRBD2 (6 bases). V dropped 6 bases and J dropped 9 bases, with 11 bases sitting between them. This CDR3 has 10 residues. Germline CDR1 reads SQVTM; CDR2 reads ANQGSEA.

The rearrangement links TRBV20-1 to TRBJ1-1; D not certain. Per germline, CDR1 DFQATT and CDR2 SNEGSKA (reference sequence). The CDR3 has 11 amino acids. The V end was cut by 3 bases, the J end by 5 bases, with 7 bases between. The CDR3 bases are TGCAGTGCTAGGTCCAGGACTGAAGCTTTCTTT. Protein: CSARSRTEAFF.

This chain uses TRBV6-1 with TRBJ2-5; TRBD1 is a possible D gene (5 bases). Per germline, CDR1 MNHNS and CDR2 SASEGT. The CDR3 contains 14 residues. V was cut by 3 bases and J by 5 bases, with 13 bases left in between. The CDR3 region has the DNA TGTGCCAGCAGTGAGAAGGGGAAGGGGGAGACCCAGTACTTC. Protein product: CASSEKGKGETQYF.

This clone turned up a few times. The chain uses TRBV9 and TRBJ2-1; 7 bases are a match to TRBD2. After removal of 3 bases from V and 1 base from J, the junction contained 1 base not matched to a gene. This CDR3 comprises 14 residues. Germline V lookup: CDR1 SGDLS, CDR2 YYNGEE. Written as DNA, the CDR3 is TGTGCCAGCAGCGGAGCGGGGTCCTACAATGAGCAGTTCTTC. As protein: CASSGAGSYNEQFF.

The rearrangement joins TRBV5-4 to TRBJ2-1, with TRBD2 matching over 9 bases. The CDR3 spans 15 residues. J lost 9 bases, V lost 6 bases, and 13 bases had no gene match. CDR1 SGHNT and CDR2 YYREEE come from the germline V gene (reference sequence). The CDR3 reads CASIQMAGGPGEQFF. The CDR3 bases are TGTGCCAGCATACAAATGGCGGGGGGGCCAGGTGAGCAGTTCTTC.

J is TRBJ1-2 and V is TRBV5-1; TRBD1 matches 7 bases. Germline V gene sequence: CDR1 SGHRS, CDR2 YFSETQ. The CDR3 runs 15 residues. After removal of 4 bases from V and 4 bases from J, the junction contained 10 bases not matched to a gene. CDR3 sequence: CASSPELTGSYGYTF. CDR3 DNA sequence: TGCGCCAGCAGCCCCGAACTGACAGGGAGCTATGGCTACACCTTC.

The J gene is TRBJ2-5, the V gene TRBV12-3 or TRBV12-4; 7 bases are shared with TRBD2. Losses at the gene ends were 9 bases for V and 3 bases for J; bases not matched to a gene: 7. The CDR3 is 13 residues long. The CDR3 protein is CASLRGDEETQYF. The CDR3 nucleotides read TGTGCCAGTCTCCGGGGGGATGAAGAGACCCAGTACTTC.

The chain carries TRBV19 and TRBJ1-2; 8 bases map to TRBD1. Germline loops: CDR1 LNHDA, CDR2 SQIVND (reference sequence). This CDR3 contains 14 residues. After removal of 5 bases from V and 4 bases from J, the junction contained 6 bases not matched to a gene. Here the CDR3 DNA reads TGTGCCAGTAGTGGCAGGACAGGGAGCTATGGCTACACCTTC. Translating it yields CASSGRTGSYGYTF.

The V call is TRBV30, the J call TRBJ2-7; 7 bases match TRBD2. The ends lost 3 bases at V and 2 bases at J; junction bases unmatched: 10. The germline V gene encodes CDR1 GTSNPN and CDR2 SVGIG (reference sequence). The CDR3 covers 15 residues. CDR3 DNA: TGTGCCTGGAGCCGAGGACTAGTTGATCCCTACGAGCAGTACTTC. Its translation: CAWSRGLVDPYEQYF.

The chain employs TRBV7-9 and TRBJ2-3; 16 bases align to TRBD2. J gave up 2 bases and V 5 bases, and 7 bases lay outside the gene matches. CDR3 length: 18 residues. The germline V gene encodes CDR1 SEHNR and CDR2 FQNEAQ (reference sequence). CDR3 loop: CASSLGTSGGGYTDTQYF. CDR3 nucleotide sequence: TGTGCCAGCAGCCTCGGGACTAGCGGGGGGGGCTACACAGATACGCAGTATTTT.

J is TRBJ2-7 and V is TRBV9; 7 bases line up with TRBD1. V was clipped by 1 base and J by 6 bases; unmatched bases: 10. CDR3 length equals 15 residues. The germline V gene has CDR1 SGDLS and CDR2 YYNGEE. CDR3 bases: TGTGCCAGCAGCGTAAACGACAGGGAATGGTCCGAGCAGTACTTC. Its translation: CASSVNDREWSEQYF.

V gene TRBV28 combines with J gene TRBJ1-6; TRBD1 matches 7 bases. CDR1 and CDR2 from the germline V gene are MDHEN and SYDVKM. The CDR3 extends over 13 amino acids. The ends lost 6 bases at V and 9 bases at J; junction bases unmatched: 5. CDR3: CASRTGFSSPLHF. DNA of the CDR3: TGTGCCAGCAGGACAGGGTTTAGTTCACCCCTCCACTTT.

This chain connects TRBV18 to TRBJ1-4; weak D call: TRBD1 (6 bases). The CDR3 covers 16 residues. V was pared by 1 base and J by 0 bases, with 9 bases between. Germline V CDR1 and CDR2: KGHSH, LQKENI. This CDR3 reads CASSPRQDATNEKLFF. Written as DNA, the CDR3 is TGTGCCAGCTCACCACGACAGGATGCAACTAATGAAAAACTGTTTTTT. The full variable domain, rest sourced from reference TRBV18 and TRBJ1-4, is NAGVMQNPRHLVRRRGQEARLRCSPMKGHSHVYWYRQLPEEGLKFMVYLQKENIIDESGMPKERFSAEFPKEGPSILRIQQVVRGDSAAYFCASSPRQDATNEKLFFGSGTQLSVL.

J is TRBJ1-3 and V is TRBV5-5; the D is unclear. The CDR3 consists of 15 residues. Germline CDR1 is SGHKS and CDR2 is YYEKEE (reference sequence). Trimming removed 1 base at V and 0 bases at J, with 8 bases between. In nucleotides, the CDR3 is TGTGCCAGCAGCTTGACACACACCTCTGGAAACACCATATATTTT. Its protein product is CASSLTHTSGNTIYF.

The chain recombines TRBV5-6 with TRBJ1-1; D ambiguous. This CDR3 has 15 amino acids. The V gene's germline CDR1 is SGHDT and CDR2 YYEEEE. Trimming cost V 4 bases and J 6 bases, with 19 bases left between them. CDR3 DNA sequence: TGTGCCAGCAGCGCCGTTTCCGGACTGGAGCCTGAAGCTTTCTTT. The encoded protein is CASSAVSGLEPEAFF.

The genes are TRBV2 and TRBJ1-1; 10 nucleotides agree with TRBD1. The length of the CDR3 is 14 residues. V lost 4 bases and J lost 10; bases outside the gene matches: 9. Germline CDR1 and CDR2: SNHLY and FYNNEI. The CDR3 coding sequence is TGTGCCAGCAGTGTCTTAGAGGACAGGGGGATAGCTTTCTTT. It specifies CASSVLEDRGIAFF. Full variable domain (outside the CDR3, taken from reference TRBV2 and TRBJ1-1): EPEVTQTPSHQVTQMGQEVILRCVPISNHLYFYWYRQILGQKVEFLVSFYNNEISEKSEIFDDQFSVERPDGSNFTLKIRSTKLEDSAMYFCASSVLEDRGIAFFGQGTRLTVV.

This clone has only a few counts. V is TRBV19 and J is TRBJ1-2; maybe TRBD1 (6 bases). The CDR3 runs to 15 residues. V was trimmed by 6 bases and J by 3 bases, leaving 17 bases between them. Germline CDR1 reads LNHDA; CDR2 reads SQIVND (reference sequence). CDR3 sequence (DNA): TGTGCCAGTAGCGGCCGCCACAGGGTCTACTATGGCTACACCTTC. Protein sequence: CASSGRHRVYYGYTF.

The chain combines TRBV6-6 with TRBJ2-3; 7 nucleotides match TRBD1. With 6 bases clipped from V and 4 bases from J, the junction kept 7 bases outside the gene matches. Germline V CDR1 and CDR2: MNHNY, SVGAGI (reference sequence). The CDR3 is 14 amino acids. DNA for the CDR3: TGTGCCAGCAGGCTAACAGGGGCGGCAGATACGCAGTATTTT. Translation gives CASRLTGAADTQYF.

The V and J genes are TRBV7-9 and TRBJ2-6, with 11 bases matching TRBD1. J gave up 4 bases and V 5 bases, and 7 bases lay outside the gene matches. Germline CDR1 SEHNR, CDR2 FQNEAQ (reference sequence). This CDR3 spans 17 amino acids. DNA for the CDR3: TGTGCCAGCAGCCGCGGGACAGGGGGTTCAGGGGCCAACGTCCTGACTTTC. As protein: CASSRGTGGSGANVLTF.

This rearrangement joins TRBV6-5 to TRBJ1-4; 8 bases are a match to TRBD1. The CDR3 covers 16 residues. V trimming: 0 bases; J trimming: 5 bases; junction bases outside the gene matches: 5. Per germline, CDR1 MNHEY and CDR2 SVGAGI. The CDR3 DNA reads TGTGCCAGCAGTTACTCCCGGGACAGGAGAAATGAAAAACTGTTTTTT. The encoded protein is CASSYSRDRRNEKLFF.

The chain combines TRBV5-6 with TRBJ2-2; D is possibly TRBD1 (6 bases). Germline loops: CDR1 SGHDT, CDR2 YYEEEE. V was cut by 4 bases and J by 7 bases, with 14 bases left in between. The CDR3 consists of 14 residues. The CDR3 spells CASSIQGRGGELFF. CDR3 DNA: TGTGCCAGCAGCATACAGGGACGGGGCGGGGAGCTGTTTTTT.

The chain employs TRBV10-2 and TRBJ2-3; 9 nucleotides match TRBD1. The ends lost 7 bases at V and 5 bases at J; junction bases unmatched: 4. Germline CDR1 is WSHSY and CDR2 is SAAADI. The CDR3 runs to 13 residues. The CDR3 reads CASIRQGGDTQYF. The CDR3 DNA follows: TGCGCCAGCATACGACAGGGGGGAGATACGCAGTATTTT.

The genes are TRBV7-8 and TRBJ2-3; 8 bases align to TRBD2. The CDR3 has 17 residues. After removal of 0 bases from V and 7 bases from J, the junction contained 12 bases not matched to a gene. CDR1 SGHVS and CDR2 FQNEAQ come from the germline V gene. The CDR3 sequence is CASSLAHERGYPYTQYF. The DNA for the CDR3 is TGTGCCAGCAGCTTAGCCCACGAGCGGGGGTATCCATATACGCAGTATTTT.

The chain employs TRBV7-8 and TRBJ1-3; TRBD1 is a possible D gene (5 bases). The CDR3 sequence is 15 residues long. The V end was cut by 6 bases, the J end by 1 base, with 13 bases between. Germline loops: CDR1 SGHVS, CDR2 FQNEAQ. The CDR3 is CASSFGAGSGNTIYF. The CDR3 DNA is TGTGCCAGCAGTTTTGGGGCAGGGTCTGGAAACACCATATATTTT.

The chain carries TRBV19 and TRBJ2-4; 7 bases are shared with TRBD2. Unmatched junction bases numbered 11, after V lost 5 bases and J lost 1 base. Germline V gives CDR1 LNHDA, CDR2 SQIVND (reference sequence). The CDR3 runs 17 residues. CDR3 in amino acids: CASSPLMAGEAKNIQYF. In DNA form, the CDR3 reads TGTGCCAGTAGTCCCCTCATGGCGGGGGAGGCCAAAAACATTCAGTACTTC.